These T cell receptor beta chains were read from a single sample in a study of blood T cell repertoires in COVID-19. Assay used: immunoSEQ multiplex PCR; TCRdb lists only in-frame clones, some missing. The top ten clones hold roughly 3.9% of a sample with approximately 150,000 clones, about 87% of them seen once. Sequencing was done on a sample of peripheral blood. These receptors were obtained from a woman between 55 and 75 years old who had recovered from COVID-19. The CDR3 runs from the conserved cysteine through the conserved F or W. D genes are given only for firm matches. Not every row has a clone size; where given, it reads once, few, many or a size class.

j_gene	abundance	v_gene	d_gene	CDR3nt	CDR3aa
TRBJ2-2	.	TRBV6-6	.	TGTGCCAGCAGTTACTCGGACAGCTACACCGGGGAGCTGTTTTTT	CASSYSDSYTGELFF
TRBJ1-2	.	TRBV6-5	TRBD1	TGTGCCAGCAGTTACTCAAGACAGGGGAATGGCTACACCTTC	CASSYSRQGNGYTF
TRBJ2-7	.	TRBV5-5	TRBD1	TGTGCCAGCAGCTCCGGGACAGGATTATCCTACGAGCAGTACTTC	CASSSGTGLSYEQYF
TRBJ2-5	once	TRBV6-5	.	TGTGCCAGCAGCCGGGCGGAGGGAGAGACCCAGTACTTC	CASSRAEGETQYF
TRBJ1-6	.	TRBV3-1/TRBV3-2	TRBD1	TGTGCCAGCAGCCAATACTCAGGGGGCGGTTCACCCCTCCACTTT	CASSQYSGGGSPLHF
TRBJ2-3	.	TRBV3-1/TRBV3-2	TRBD1	TGTGCCAGCAGCTCAATCTACAGGGGGCGAGGATCAGATACGCAGTATTTT	CASSSIYRGRGSDTQYF
TRBJ1-1	.	TRBV19	.	TGTGCCAGTAACGATCAGGCATCTAACACTGAAGCTTTCTTT	CASNDQASNTEAFF
TRBJ1-4	.	TRBV9	.	TGTGCCAGCAGCCCCCGCCCCACAGCCTTTGAAAAACTGTTTTTT	CASSPRPTAFEKLFF
TRBJ1-6	.	TRBV19	TRBD1	TGTGCCAGTAGTCCTCAATGGGACAGTGCATTTTCACCCCTCCACTTT	CASSPQWDSAFSPLHF
TRBJ2-2	.	TRBV4-2	TRBD2	TGTGCCAGCAGCCAATTACTAGCGCGGCTTGAACGCACCGGGGAGCTGTTTTTT	CASSQLLARLERTGELFF
TRBJ1-1	.	TRBV7-9	.	TGTGCCAGCAGCCAGCAGCGGAGCATTGGGGCTTTCTTT	CASSQQRSIGAFF
TRBJ1-4	.	TRBV24-1	.	TGTGCCACCAGTGATCACCCGGGGGGAACTAATGAAAAACTGTTTTTT	CATSDHPGGTNEKLFF
TRBJ2-1	.	TRBV5-1	TRBD2	TGCGCCAGCAGCTTCGCCGGGACTAGCGACTACAATGAGCAGTTCTTC	CASSFAGTSDYNEQFF
TRBJ1-2	.	TRBV6-5	TRBD1	TGTGCCAGCAGTCGGGGGTTGGGACAGGTGTATGGCTACACCTTC	CASSRGLGQVYGYTF
TRBJ2-2	.	TRBV19	TRBD1	TGTGCCAGTAGGGGACAGGGTTATGGCGGGGAGCTGTTTTTT	CASRGQGYGGELFF
TRBJ1-4	.	TRBV4-2	TRBD1	TGTGCCAGCAGCCAGGCGGGACAGATAAATGAAAAACTGTTTTTT	CASSQAGQINEKLFF
TRBJ2-1	.	TRBV29-1	.	TGCAGCGTTGAGAGACAGTCCCTTAACAATGAGCAGTTCTTC	CSVERQSLNNEQFF
TRBJ1-3	.	TRBV6-4	.	TGTGCCAGCAGTGACCCAATCCCGGGCGCGGCGGGGGGCCCTGGAAACACCATATATTTT	CASSDPIPGAAGGPGNTIYF
TRBJ2-3	.	TRBV5-1	.	TGCGCCAGCAGCTCGCGGGGAAACGAGGCAGATACGCAGTATTTT	CASSSRGNEADTQYF
TRBJ1-5	once	TRBV3-1/TRBV3-2	TRBD1	TGTGCCAGCAGCGACAGGGGATCGGGCAATCAGCCCCAGCATTTT	CASSDRGSGNQPQHF